These 24 T cell receptor beta chains were sequenced from one sample in a study of blood T cell repertoires in COVID-19. TCRdb's copy holds only in-frame clones and misses some; the assay was immunoSEQ multiplex PCR. The sample yields approximately 66,000 clones, approximately 87% seen once. The specimen sequenced was peripheral blood. These TCRs come from a man aged 55-75 years with acute or convalescent COVID-19.

The chain uses TRBV30 and TRBJ1-2; D perhaps matches TRBD1 (5 bases). Germline CDR1 reads GTSNPN; CDR2 reads SVGIG (reference sequence). CDR3 length: 14 amino acids. V was clipped by 3 bases and J by 8 bases, with 19 bases between them. The CDR3 spells CAWSLSGLPGGYTF. The CDR3 nucleotides are TGTGCCTGGAGCCTCTCGGGACTCCCTGGGGGCTACACCTTC. Together with reference TRBV30 and TRBJ1-2, the CDR3 gives the full variable domain: SQTIHQWPATLVQPVGSPLSLECTVEGTSNPNLYWYRQAAGRGLQLLFYSVGIGQISSEVPQNLSASRPQDRQFILSSKKLLLSDSGFYLCAWSLSGLPGGYTFGSGTRLTVV.

V is TRBV9 and J is TRBJ2-1; 7 positions match TRBD2. Germline V gene sequence: CDR1 SGDLS, CDR2 YYNGEE. The V segment lost 4 bases and the J segment 7 bases; nucleotides outside the gene matches: 2. The CDR3 length is 12 residues. This CDR3 is CASSREGNEQFF. The CDR3 DNA follows: TGTGCCAGCAGCAGGGAGGGAAATGAGCAGTTCTTC.

This chain links TRBV19 with TRBJ2-2; TRBD2 is a possible D gene (6 bases). Germline-derived CDR1 and CDR2 are LNHDA and SQIVND (reference sequence). V lost 3 bases to trimming and J lost 5 bases, with 13 bases between them. The CDR3 totals 15 residues. The CDR3 region has the DNA TGTGCCAGTAGTATTTTCACCGGGGGAACCGGGGAGCTGTTTTTT. Translating it yields CASSIFTGGTGELFF.

The V call is TRBV28, the J call TRBJ2-7; 7 nucleotides line up with TRBD1. CDR1 and CDR2 (germline): MDHEN, SYDVKM. Unmatched junction bases numbered 13, after V lost 5 bases and J lost 0 bases. The CDR3 extends over 17 amino acids. The CDR3 loop reads CASSARSGTASSYEQYF. CDR3 coding DNA: TGTGCCAGCAGTGCACGGTCGGGGACAGCGAGCTCCTACGAGCAGTACTTC.

V gene TRBV5-5 combines with J gene TRBJ1-5; a weak D match, TRBD1 (6 bases). Germline V gene sequence: CDR1 SGHKS, CDR2 YYEKEE (reference sequence). Trimming took off 7 bases at V and 1 base at J, with 18 bases between the two ends. CDR3 size: 16 residues. The CDR3 DNA reads TGTGCCAGCCCAATCCGGGAGGGGGAAAGCAATCAGCCCCAGCATTTT. Amino acid sequence: CASPIREGESNQPQHF.

The rearrangement uses TRBV4-3 and TRBJ1-6; TRBD1 is a possible D gene (5 bases). Trimming removed 1 base from V and 7 bases from J, with 5 bases in between. The CDR3 contains 13 residues. The V gene's germline CDR1 is LGHNA and CDR2 YSLEER. In nucleotides, the CDR3 is TGCGCCAGCAGCCAAGGACAGAATTCACCCCTCCACTTT. This codes for CASSQGQNSPLHF.

The chain recombines TRBV4-3 with TRBJ1-6, with 7 bases identical to TRBD1. Unmatched junction bases numbered 7, after V lost 2 bases and J lost 9 bases. Germline CDR1 reads LGHNA; CDR2 reads YSLEER. This CDR3 comprises 15 residues. CDR3 bases: TGCGCCAGCAGCCAAACCGCCCGGACAGGTTCACCCCTCCACTTT. It yields the protein CASSQTARTGSPLHF.

The chain couples TRBV7-8 to TRBJ1-2, with 7 bases that match TRBD1. There are 17 residues in the CDR3. Germline V gives CDR1 SGHVS, CDR2 FQNEAQ. The ends lost 5 bases at V and 2 bases at J; junction bases unmatched: 14. CDR3 DNA: TGTGCCAGCAGCGTAACAGGAGCAGGGGGTAGCAACTATGGCTACACCTTC. Translating gives CASSVTGAGGSNYGYTF.

The rearrangement links TRBV3-1 (or the pseudogene TRBV3-2) to TRBJ2-7, with unresolved D. The CDR3 totals 12 residues. Per germline, CDR1 LGHDT and CDR2 YNNKEL (reference sequence). Trimming cost V 3 bases and J 3 bases, with 6 bases left between them. DNA of the CDR3: TGTGCCAGCAGCCAGGGCTTCTACGAGCAGTACTTC. Protein: CASSQGFYEQYF.

The V call is TRBV6-5, the J call TRBJ1-4; 7 nucleotides agree with TRBD1. Germline loops: CDR1 MNHEY, CDR2 SVGAGI. With 8 bases clipped from V and 7 bases from J, the junction kept 10 bases outside the gene matches. CDR3 length: 14 residues. The DNA of the CDR3 is TGTGCCAGCGGTAGACAGGGTCAGAGTGAAAAACTGTTTTTT. Residues: CASGRQGQSEKLFF.

The gene calls are TRBV7-2 and TRBJ1-2; 9 nucleotides agree with TRBD1. After removal of 5 bases from V and 6 bases from J, the junction contained 7 bases not matched to a gene. The CDR3 spans 14 residues. The germline CDR1 and CDR2 sequences are SGHTA and FQGNSA. Here the CDR3 reads CASSPGQGSDGYTF. In DNA, the CDR3 is TGTGCCAGCAGCCCCGGACAGGGGTCTGATGGCTACACCTTC.

The J gene is TRBJ1-5, the V gene TRBV7-2; D uncertain. Trimming took 2 bases from V and 3 from J, leaving 11 bases between them. Per germline, CDR1 SGHTA and CDR2 FQGNSA. The CDR3 is 15 residues long. CDR3 in amino acids: CASSLSSGINQPQHF. The CDR3 DNA follows: TGTGCCAGCAGCTTATCATCGGGGATCAATCAGCCCCAGCATTTT.

This chain joins TRBV19 and TRBJ1-1; maybe TRBD1 (6 bases). Germline-derived CDR1 and CDR2 are LNHDA and SQIVND (reference sequence). The V and J ends lost 2 bases and 5 bases respectively, with 9 bases between them. The CDR3 covers 13 residues. This CDR3 is CASSINRDTEAFF. DNA for the CDR3: TGTGCCAGTAGTATAAACAGGGATACTGAAGCTTTCTTT.

The CDR3 here is CAIRSQTGKYEQYF. The CDR3 DNA follows: TGTGCCATCAGGTCCCAGACAGGGAAATACGAGCAGTACTTC. The chain uses TRBV10-3 and TRBJ2-7; 7 nucleotides align to TRBD1. The CDR3 totals 14 residues. Trimming took 6 bases from V and 4 from J; bases not matched to a gene: 9. CDR1 is ENHRY and CDR2 is SYGVKD in the germline V gene.

The rearrangement joins TRBV19 to TRBJ1-5, with D unresolved. The CDR3 runs to 14 residues. Germline V gene sequence: CDR1 LNHDA, CDR2 SQIVND (reference sequence). With 8 bases removed from V and 0 bases from J, the gap between germline ends came to 11 bases. The CDR3 nucleotides read TGTGCCAGTCGCAAAGAGAATAGCAATCAGCCCCAGCATTTT. Translated, it gives CASRKENSNQPQHF.

The V gene is TRBV9, the J gene TRBJ2-1; TRBD2 matches at 8 bases. This CDR3 has 15 residues. CDR1 is SGDLS and CDR2 is YYNGEE in the germline V gene. V was pared by 4 bases and J by 9 bases, with 12 bases of the junction left unmatched. CDR3 in DNA: TGTGCCAGCAGCTATACCGGGACTAGTGAGGGTGAGCAGTTCTTC. Protein sequence: CASSYTGTSEGEQFF.

The CDR3 spells CASSQDLWGHKNTEAFF. The CDR3, as DNA: TGTGCCAGCAGCCAAGATTTATGGGGACACAAGAACACTGAAGCTTTCTTT. This rearrangement joins TRBV3-1 (or the pseudogene TRBV3-2) to TRBJ1-1, with D maybe TRBD1 (6 bases). The length of the CDR3 is 17 residues. Per germline, CDR1 LGHDT and CDR2 YNNKEL (reference sequence). V lost 0 bases to trimming and J lost 1 base, with 15 bases between them.

This chain uses TRBV5-6 with TRBJ2-2; a weak D match, TRBD2 (7 bases). The germline V gene encodes CDR1 SGHDT and CDR2 YYEEEE. Trimming took off 5 bases at V and 5 bases at J, with 22 bases between the two ends. The CDR3 runs 17 residues. The CDR3 bases are TGTGCCAGCAGGTCCGCCCTATGGGGGCGGGGGACCGGGGAGCTGTTTTTT. Amino acid sequence: CASRSALWGRGTGELFF. Filled out from reference TRBV5-6 and TRBJ2-2, the complete variable domain reads DAGVTQSPTHLIKTRGQQVTLRCSPKSGHDTVSWYQQALGQGPQFIFQYYEEEERQRGNFPDRFSGHQFPNYSSELNVNALLLGDSALYLCASRSALWGRGTGELFFGEGSRLTVL.

This clone came up a few times. This rearrangement joins TRBV10-3 to TRBJ2-5; TRBD2 is a possible D gene (6 bases). The CDR3 sequence is 13 residues long. V was trimmed by 10 bases and J by 5 bases, leaving 17 bases between them. Germline V gene lookup returns CDR1 ENHRY and CDR2 SYGVKD. The chain's CDR3 is CATQRRVGETQYF. CDR3 in DNA: TGTGCCACTCAGAGGAGGGTAGGGGAGACCCAGTACTTC.

The chain's CDR3 is CASSFPALRLAGSETQYF. The CDR3 DNA is TGTGCCAGCAGTTTCCCCGCACTCCGACTAGCGGGGTCTGAGACCCAGTACTTC. The rearrangement links TRBV6-2 or TRBV6-3 to TRBJ2-5, with 11 bases lining up with TRBD2. Germline V gene sequence: CDR1 MNHEY, CDR2 SVGEGT. The CDR3 sequence is 18 residues long. Germline trimming cut 4 bases from V and 5 bases from J; bases unmatched to any gene: 15.

J is TRBJ1-5 and V is TRBV7-8, with TRBD1 as a possible D gene (5 bases). CDR3 length: 16 residues. Per the germline V gene, CDR1 is SGHVS and CDR2 is FQNEAQ. The ends were cut back, 6 bases at V and 3 bases at J, with 18 bases in the middle. The CDR3 nucleotides read TGTGCCAGCAGTACGGAGACGGGACTCGCCAATCAGCCCCAGCATTTT. This gives the protein CASSTETGLANQPQHF.

DNA for the CDR3: TGTGCCAGCAGCTTAGATGGGACAGGGGATGAAAAACTGTTTTTT. Translation gives CASSLDGTGDEKLFF. This chain joins TRBV11-2 and TRBJ1-4; 10 bases are shared with TRBD1. Germline loops: CDR1 SGHAT, CDR2 FQNNGV. There are 15 residues in the CDR3. V shed 0 bases and J 6 bases; nucleotides not matched to a gene: 1.

This clone was detected only once. This rearrangement joins TRBV10-3 to TRBJ2-1; 7 nucleotides agree with TRBD1. V lost 0 bases and J lost 6; bases outside the gene matches: 11. Germline CDR1 reads ENHRY; CDR2 reads SYGVKD. The CDR3 totals 17 residues. CDR3 nucleotides: TGTGCCATCAGTGAGTCGACACTAACGAGACAGGGCAATGAGCAGTTCTTC. Residues: CAISESTLTRQGNEQFF.

J is TRBJ1-6 and V is TRBV4-2, with D unclear. Germline V lookup: CDR1 LGHNA, CDR2 YNFKEQ. CDR3 length equals 15 residues. The germline V and J ends were trimmed by 0 bases and 8 bases, with 11 bases remaining between them. CDR3: CASSQEWAAYSPLHF. The CDR3 DNA follows: TGTGCCAGCAGCCAAGAATGGGCAGCTTATTCACCCCTCCACTTT.